Shown below are 24 T cell receptor beta chains from a single sample sequenced in a study of T cell responses to AZD1222 COVID-19 vaccine. Some clones are missing from TCRdb's copy, which holds only in-frame ones; the method was immunoSEQ multiplex PCR. This sample has around 140,000 clones, with roughly 92% found just once. Here the sequenced sample was peripheral blood, taken on day 0 of AZD1222 vaccination. The receptors here all came from an adult in good health.

The J gene is TRBJ2-1, the V gene TRBV27, with 8 bases fitting TRBD1. Looked up from germline, CDR1 is MNHEY and CDR2 is SMNVEV (reference sequence). This CDR3 region has 15 residues. Trimming took 5 bases from V and 3 from J; bases not matched to a gene: 6. The CDR3 DNA sequence: TGTGCCAGCAGTGCTCTTGGACAGGGCTACAATGAGCAGTTCTTC. It yields the protein CASSALGQGYNEQFF.

V usage is TRBV10-3 and J usage is TRBJ1-1, with 8 bases fitting TRBD1. This CDR3 spans 14 amino acids. Looked up from germline, CDR1 is ENHRY and CDR2 is SYGVKD. The J segment lost 1 base and the V segment lost 5 bases, leaving 3 bases of the junction unmatched. CDR3 sequence reads: CAISRDRGNTEAFF. The CDR3 DNA sequence: TGTGCCATCAGTCGAGACAGGGGGAACACTGAAGCTTTCTTT.

The CDR3 DNA reads TGTGCCAGCTCAGTGGGGCGGAACACTGAAGCTTTCTTT. This encodes CASSVGRNTEAFF. This chain uses TRBV18 with TRBJ1-1, with D possibly TRBD1 on 5 matching bases. Germline loops: CDR1 KGHSH, CDR2 LQKENI. This CDR3 has 13 amino acids. The V end was cut by 5 bases, the J end by 1 base, with 8 bases between.

This clone occurred once. The chain uses TRBV9 and TRBJ2-5; D gene unclear. From germline, CDR1 is SGDLS and CDR2 YYNGEE. Trimming removed 4 bases at V and 5 bases at J, with 12 bases between. The CDR3 consists of 13 residues. The CDR3 loop reads CASSPGSLETQYF. CDR3 nucleotides: TGTGCCAGCAGCCCCGGAAGTTTGGAGACCCAGTACTTC.

The chain combines TRBV7-2 with TRBJ2-1; perhaps TRBD2 as D (5 bases). Germline V CDR1 and CDR2: SGHTA, FQGNSA. Trimming pared 2 bases from V and 8 bases from J, leaving 16 bases between. CDR3 length: 15 amino acids. The CDR3 region is CASSLSGSLADEQFF. The CDR3, as DNA: TGTGCCAGCAGCTTATCTGGATCTCTAGCTGATGAGCAGTTCTTC. The full variable domain, its missing parts supplied by reference TRBV7-2 and TRBJ2-1, is GAGVSQSPSNKVTEKGKDVELRCDPISGHTALYWYRQSLGQGLEFLIYFQGNSAPDKSGLPSDRFSAERTGGSVSTLTIQRTQQEDSAVYLCASSLSGSLADEQFFGPGTRLTVL.

This chain uses TRBV7-9 with TRBJ2-1; perhaps TRBD2 as D (6 bases). The CDR3 has 15 amino acids. The V gene's germline CDR1 is SEHNR and CDR2 FQNEAQ (reference sequence). V shed 2 bases and J shed 10 bases, with 18 bases lying between them. The CDR3 coding sequence is TGTGCCAGCAGCTTAATGCGGGGCCCTCCGGGGGAGCAGTTCTTC. Amino acid sequence: CASSLMRGPPGEQFF.

This CDR3 reads CASSERGTETYEQYF. In DNA form, the CDR3 reads TGTGCCAGCAGCGAGCGGGGGACAGAAACCTACGAGCAGTACTTC. This rearrangement joins TRBV9 to TRBJ2-7, with a weak D call TRBD2 (8 bases). Per the germline V gene, CDR1 is SGDLS and CDR2 is YYNGEE. The CDR3 is 15 residues long. Trimming removed 3 bases from V and 2 bases from J, with 15 bases in between.

This clone was seen a single time. The chain uses TRBV13 and TRBJ1-1, with 7 bases that match TRBD1. The junction had 7 bases not matched to a gene; V was cut back by 5 bases and J by 4 bases. From germline, CDR1 is PRHDT and CDR2 FYEKMQ (reference sequence). The CDR3 totals 14 residues. CDR3 bases: TGTGCCAGCAGCCTAAGGGGGCGCGGCACTGAAGCTTTCTTT. This sequence encodes CASSLRGRGTEAFF.

This chain uses TRBV27 with TRBJ2-4; 7 nucleotides line up with TRBD1. V lost 4 bases to trimming and J lost 7 bases; unmatched junction nucleotides: 1. The CDR3 loop spans 12 amino acids. Germline V gene sequence: CDR1 MNHEY, CDR2 SMNVEV (reference sequence). CDR3 sequence: CASSSGQNIQYF. The CDR3 DNA is TGTGCCAGCAGTTCGGGACAGAACATTCAGTACTTC.

V usage is TRBV11-2 and J usage is TRBJ2-7; 7 bases match TRBD2. The CDR3 sequence is 15 residues long. Germline CDR1 and CDR2: SGHAT and FQNNGV. After removal of 2 bases from V and 4 bases from J, the junction contained 8 bases not matched to a gene. CDR3 DNA: TGTGCCAGCAGCTTATATCCTGGGGAGGGGTACGAGCAGTACTTC. It translates to CASSLYPGEGYEQYF.

The rearrangement links TRBV3-1 (or the pseudogene TRBV3-2) to TRBJ1-5, with D maybe TRBD1 (5 bases). V dropped 2 bases and J dropped 6 bases, with 5 bases sitting between them. The CDR3 extends over 12 amino acids. CDR1 is LGHDT and CDR2 is YNNKEL in the germline V gene (reference sequence). The CDR3 here is CASSQRGQPQHF. The CDR3 DNA is TGTGCCAGCAGCCAAAGGGGTCAGCCCCAGCATTTT.

This chain links TRBV5-4 with TRBJ2-7; no clear D. The CDR3 spans 13 residues. The germline CDR1 and CDR2 sequences are SGHNT and YYREEE (reference sequence). Trimming stripped 0 bases from V and 5 bases from J, with 9 bases between. The CDR3 DNA is TGTGCCAGCAGCTTGGCTCCTAGGGACGAGCAGTACTTC. Translation: CASSLAPRDEQYF.

This chain connects TRBV3-1 (or the pseudogene TRBV3-2) to TRBJ2-1; D is uncertain. Germline values: CDR1 LGHDT, CDR2 YNNKEL (reference sequence). The CDR3 consists of 13 residues. Trimming removed 5 bases at V and 15 bases at J, with 20 bases between. The CDR3 bases are TGTGCCAGCAGCGTATTAGAGTCAGTCTCGCCGTTCTTC. It encodes CASSVLESVSPFF.

The chain employs TRBV24-1 and TRBJ2-1; tentative D call: TRBD1 (6 bases). The CDR3 length is 15 residues. Deletions cut 3 bases from V and 0 bases from J, with 8 bases between. The V gene's germline CDR1 is KGHDR and CDR2 SFDVKD. CDR3 nucleotides: TGTGCCACCAGTGATGGGACATACTCCTACAATGAGCAGTTCTTC. This sequence encodes CATSDGTYSYNEQFF.

The rearrangement uses TRBV5-1 and TRBJ1-1; perhaps TRBD1 as D (5 bases). The CDR3 is 15 residues long. Germline CDR1 SGHRS, CDR2 YFSETQ. The V gene lost 0 bases and the J gene lost 1 base, with 10 bases spanning the gap. CDR3 coding DNA: TGCGCCAGCAGCTTGGCCCCGGGGGGGAACACTGAAGCTTTCTTT. It encodes CASSLAPGGNTEAFF.

The chain carries TRBV2 and TRBJ1-1, with a weak D call TRBD1 (6 bases). V lost 0 bases to trimming and J lost 4 bases, with 18 bases between them. CDR3 size: 17 residues. The germline V gene has CDR1 SNHLY and CDR2 FYNNEI. The CDR3 protein is CASSEALGGHVGTEAFF. CDR3 DNA: TGTGCCAGCAGTGAAGCGCTTGGGGGGCACGTTGGCACTGAAGCTTTCTTT.

The chain links TRBV4-1 to TRBJ2-7; TRBD2 might be the D (6 bases). Germline loops: CDR1 MGHRA, CDR2 YSYEKL. Trimming took 3 bases from V and 4 from J, leaving 13 bases between them. The length of the CDR3 is 14 residues. CDR3 residues: CASSHPTRGYEQYF. The CDR3 DNA is TGCGCCAGCAGCCACCCGACTCGGGGGTACGAGCAGTACTTC.

V and J are TRBV12-5 and TRBJ2-3; D might be TRBD2 (5 bases). Germline-derived CDR1 and CDR2 are LGHNT and FRNRAP. Trimming took 7 bases from V and 2 from J, leaving 22 bases between them. The CDR3 has 17 amino acids. The CDR3: CASAEGHRSSITDTQYF. The DNA for the CDR3 is TGTGCTAGTGCCGAGGGCCATCGTTCATCCATCACAGATACGCAGTATTTT.

The gene calls are TRBV15 and TRBJ2-2; D not certain. The CDR3 has 16 amino acids. V was cut by 3 bases and J by 1 base, with 12 bases left in between. Germline-derived CDR1 and CDR2 are LNHNV and YYDKDF (reference sequence). The CDR3 reads CATSRRLAENTGELFF. The CDR3 DNA sequence: TGTGCCACCAGCAGGAGGTTAGCAGAGAACACCGGGGAGCTGTTTTTT.

The chain employs TRBV15 and TRBJ2-2; no firm D call. The germline V and J ends were trimmed by 1 base and 6 bases, with 12 bases remaining between them. The CDR3 covers 15 residues. Germline V gene lookup returns CDR1 LNHNV and CDR2 YYDKDF (reference sequence). Written as DNA, the CDR3 is TGTGCCACCAGCAGAGGGCAGCGAGAGCCCGGGGAGCTGTTTTTT. As protein: CATSRGQREPGELFF.

The chain uses TRBV6-1 and TRBJ1-2; D uncertain. The CDR3 is made up of 17 amino acids. Trimming stripped 2 bases from V and 0 bases from J, with 16 bases between. Per germline, CDR1 MNHNS and CDR2 SASEGT. CDR3 amino acids: CASSESERAVANYGYTF. The CDR3 DNA is TGTGCCAGCAGTGAATCGGAGCGAGCCGTAGCTAACTATGGCTACACCTTC.

The J gene is TRBJ1-5, the V gene TRBV21-1. TRBV21-1 is reported as a pseudogene. The CDR3 is made up of 16 amino acids. The CDR3 DNA reads as TGTGCCAGCAGTCCCGGACTGGGAAGTATAGATCAGCCCCAGCATTTT. Protein product: CASSPGLGSIDQPQHF.

The chain carries TRBV7-9 and TRBJ2-2; 11 bases fit TRBD2. This CDR3 is built from 15 residues. V was pared by 1 base and J by 5 bases, with 0 bases of the junction left unmatched. Germline V gene data show CDR1 as SEHNR and CDR2 as FQNEAQ (reference sequence). The CDR3 reads CASSLGLAGTGELFF. The CDR3 nucleotides read TGTGCCAGCAGCTTAGGACTAGCGGGAACCGGGGAGCTGTTTTTT.

This sequence joins TRBV5-1 and TRBJ2-3; 9 nucleotides agree with TRBD2. CDR1 SGHRS and CDR2 YFSETQ come from the germline V gene. V shed 0 bases, J shed 4 bases, and the junction held 6 bases outside the gene matches. The CDR3 is made up of 16 amino acids. As DNA, the CDR3 is TGCGCCAGCAGCTTGGAGGCTAGCGGGATTTCAGATACGCAGTATTTT. Translated, it gives CASSLEASGISDTQYF.